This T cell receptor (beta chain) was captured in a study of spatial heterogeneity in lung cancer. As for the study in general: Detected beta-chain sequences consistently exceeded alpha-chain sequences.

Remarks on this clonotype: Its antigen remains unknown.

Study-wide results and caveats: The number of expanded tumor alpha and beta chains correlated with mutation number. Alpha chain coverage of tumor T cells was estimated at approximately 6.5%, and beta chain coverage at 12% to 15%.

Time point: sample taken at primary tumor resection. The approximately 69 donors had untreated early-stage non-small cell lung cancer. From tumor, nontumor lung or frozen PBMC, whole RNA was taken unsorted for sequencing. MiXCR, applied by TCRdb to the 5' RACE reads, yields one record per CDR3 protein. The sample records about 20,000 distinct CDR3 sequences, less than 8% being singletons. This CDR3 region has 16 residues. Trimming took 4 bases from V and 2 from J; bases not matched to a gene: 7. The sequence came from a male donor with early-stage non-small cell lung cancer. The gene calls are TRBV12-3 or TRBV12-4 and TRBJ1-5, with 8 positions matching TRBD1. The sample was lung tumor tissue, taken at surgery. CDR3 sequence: CASSSRTGIGNQPQHF. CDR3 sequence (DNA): TGTGCCAGCAGTTCTCGGACAGGGATAGGCAATCAGCCCCAGCATTTT.